This T cell receptor beta chain is drawn from a study of sequential checkpoint blockade in melanoma. Study overall: First-line arms were nivolumab then ipilimumab, or the reverse, randomized 1:1.

Sequencing used immunoSEQ multiplex PCR; TCRdb keeps in-frame clones, though not all of them. The repertoire includes around 9,100 clones, approximately 59% of them detected once, and around two fifths sits in the top ten. Treatment denoted: randomized to nivolumab then ipilimumab (arm A) or the reverse (arm B). Germline lookup yields CDR1 MDHEN and CDR2 SYDVKM. V was cut by 1 base and J by 7 bases, with 11 bases left in between. The CDR3 is 14 amino acids. Specimen: CD8+ T cells sorted from blood (inferred from file names), collected from a patient given nivolumab and ipilimumab in sequence. The clonotype was recovered from a human donor with melanoma. V and J are TRBV28 and TRBJ1-5; a possible D gene is TRBD1 (5 bases). The DNA of the CDR3 is TGTGCCAGCAGTTTATCAGGGTCGAGGCAGCCCCAGCATTTT. This encodes CASSLSGSRQPQHF.